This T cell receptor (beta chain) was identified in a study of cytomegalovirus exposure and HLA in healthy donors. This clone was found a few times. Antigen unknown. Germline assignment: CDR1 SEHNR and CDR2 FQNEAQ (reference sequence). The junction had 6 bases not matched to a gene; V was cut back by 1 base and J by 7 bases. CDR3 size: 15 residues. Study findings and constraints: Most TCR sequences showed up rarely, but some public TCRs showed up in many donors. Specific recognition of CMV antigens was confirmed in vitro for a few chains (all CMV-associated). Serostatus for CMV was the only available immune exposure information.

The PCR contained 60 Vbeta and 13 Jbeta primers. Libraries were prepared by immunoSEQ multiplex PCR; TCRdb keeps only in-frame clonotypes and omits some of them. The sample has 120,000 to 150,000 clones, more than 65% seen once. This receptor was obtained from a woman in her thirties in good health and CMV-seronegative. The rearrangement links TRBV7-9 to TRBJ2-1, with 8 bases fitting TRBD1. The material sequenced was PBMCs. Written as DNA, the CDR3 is TGTGCCAGCAGCTTAGGCCGACAGGGGTTGAATGAGCAGTTCTTC. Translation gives CASSLGRQGLNEQFF.